A single sample is the source of the 5 T cell receptor beta chains below, sequenced in a study of cytomegalovirus exposure and HLA in healthy donors. The study ran its PCR with 60 Vbeta and 13 Jbeta primers. Sequencing was performed with immunoSEQ multiplex PCR; in TCRdb, only in-frame clones are kept and a portion is missing. The sample includes about 130,000 clones, roughly a tenth of them seen just once. The material sequenced was PBMCs. The source of these receptors is a woman aged 18-29 years in good health and CMV-seropositive.

The chain carries TRBV5-5 and TRBJ2-7, with D perhaps TRBD2 (5 bases). V lost 5 bases and J 2 bases, leaving 11 bases between the germline ends. Germline lookup yields CDR1 SGHKS and CDR2 YYEKEE (reference sequence). CDR3 size: 13 residues. The CDR3 sequence: CASRVSGTYEQYF. Written as DNA, the CDR3 is TGTGCCAGCAGAGTTTCGGGAACCTACGAGCAGTACTTC.

This clone was picked up many times. This chain uses TRBV6-4 with TRBJ2-2, with 11 positions matching TRBD2. Germline V gene sequence: CDR1 MRHNA, CDR2 SNTAGT. CDR3 length: 14 amino acids. The junction had 3 bases not matched to a gene; V was cut back by 6 bases and J by 6 bases. In DNA, the CDR3 is TGTGCCAGCAGACTAGCGGGAGAATCCGGGGAGCTGTTTTTT. It specifies CASRLAGESGELFF.

This clone was seen a handful of times. The V gene is TRBV4-1, the J gene TRBJ1-1, with 9 bases fitting TRBD1. The CDR3 loop spans 15 amino acids. Germline CDR1 and CDR2: MGHRA and YSYEKL. The V and J ends lost 4 bases and 4 bases, in that order; junction bases with no gene match: 7. The CDR3 protein is CASSPRGQGVTEAFF. CDR3 nucleotide sequence: TGCGCCAGCAGCCCTCGGGGACAGGGAGTCACTGAAGCTTTCTTT.

The J gene is TRBJ2-7, the V gene TRBV29-1, with D possibly being TRBD1 (6 bases). The V end lost 5 bases, the J end lost 0 bases, and 8 bases lay between the germline ends. The CDR3 runs 12 residues. The V gene's germline CDR1 is SQVTM and CDR2 ANQGSEA. CDR3 protein: CSVRGSSYEQYF. Written as DNA, the CDR3 is TGCAGCGTTAGGGGGTCCTCCTACGAGCAGTACTTC.

This clone was counted a few times. The chain links TRBV2 to TRBJ2-1; 14 nucleotides line up with TRBD2. This CDR3 region has 15 residues. Germline V gene lookup returns CDR1 SNHLY and CDR2 FYNNEI. V shed 8 bases and J 13 bases; nucleotides not matched to a gene: 13. CDR3: CASQEDWTSGRPQFF. CDR3 bases: TGTGCCAGCCAAGAAGACTGGACTAGCGGGAGGCCCCAGTTCTTC.